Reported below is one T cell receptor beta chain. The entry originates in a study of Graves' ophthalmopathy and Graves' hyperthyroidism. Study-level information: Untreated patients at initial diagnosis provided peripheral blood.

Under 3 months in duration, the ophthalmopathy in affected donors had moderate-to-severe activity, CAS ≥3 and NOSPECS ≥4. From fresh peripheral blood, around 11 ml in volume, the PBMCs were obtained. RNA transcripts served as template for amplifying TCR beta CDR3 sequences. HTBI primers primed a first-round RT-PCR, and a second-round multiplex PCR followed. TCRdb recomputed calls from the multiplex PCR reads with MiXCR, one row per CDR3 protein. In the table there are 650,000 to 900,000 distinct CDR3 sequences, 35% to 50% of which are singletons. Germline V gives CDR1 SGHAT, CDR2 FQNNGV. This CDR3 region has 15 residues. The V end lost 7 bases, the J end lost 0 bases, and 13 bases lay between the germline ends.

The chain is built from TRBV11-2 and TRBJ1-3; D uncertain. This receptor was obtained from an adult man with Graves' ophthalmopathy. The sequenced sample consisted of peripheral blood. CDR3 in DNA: TGTGCCAGCAACCCGGTCGGAGGCTCTGGAAACACCATATATTTT. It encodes CASNPVGGSGNTIYF.